This TCR beta chain was sequenced during a study of shared clonotypes between healthy human individuals. V lost 4 bases to trimming and J lost 0 bases; unmatched junction nucleotides: 4. The germline CDR1 and CDR2 sequences are SGHDT and YYEEEE. The CDR3 is made up of 14 amino acids. Naive CD8 populations comprised CD45RO-negative cells positively selected for CCR7, excluding terminally differentiated effector memory CD45RA+ cells. Clones were read by immunoSEQ multiplex PCR, and TCRdb kept only the in-frame ones, dropping some. There are 2 million to 2.5 million clones in the sample; more than 85% occur only once, and roughly 1.8% lies in the top ten.

The sequencing sample was made of naive CD8+ T cells from PBMCs. This TCR was sampled from a man aged 18 to 30 in good health. Some clones in this sample may be carry-over from other donors' samples. The chain combines TRBV5-6 with TRBJ2-7, with 7 bases aligning to TRBD1. CDR3 nucleotide sequence: TGTGCCAGCAGCACTTGGGACAGCTCCTACGAGCAGTACTTC. Translated, it gives CASSTWDSSYEQYF.